These 25 T cell receptor beta chains share one sample of origin, sequenced in a study of blood T cell repertoires in COVID-19. Some clones are missing from TCRdb's copy, which holds only in-frame ones; the method was immunoSEQ multiplex PCR. Of over 150,000 clones in the sample, approximately 86% were seen once. Sequenced: PBMCs or T cells enriched from blood (not recorded which). The receptors derive from a woman younger than 45 who had recovered from COVID-19.

V usage is TRBV7-9 and J usage is TRBJ2-5, with D perhaps TRBD1 (6 bases). The germline V gene encodes CDR1 SEHNR and CDR2 FQNEAQ (reference sequence). This CDR3 spans 14 amino acids. Deletions cut 5 bases from V and 4 bases from J, with 14 bases between. The CDR3 nucleotides read TGTGCCAGCAGCGAGCTAACAGGGTCAGAGACCCAGTACTTC. This codes for CASSELTGSETQYF.

This rearrangement joins TRBV2 to TRBJ1-6, with unresolved D. V was clipped by 3 bases and J by 7 bases, with 10 bases between them. Germline values: CDR1 SNHLY, CDR2 FYNNEI. CDR3 length: 14 residues. CDR3 nucleotides: TGTGCCAGCAGTGAGGAGGGTGGCAATTCACCCCTCCACTTT. This translates into CASSEEGGNSPLHF.

V gene TRBV5-6 combines with J gene TRBJ1-2; tentatively, D is TRBD1 (5 bases). Germline CDR1 reads SGHDT; CDR2 reads YYEEEE. V shed 4 bases and J shed 6 bases, with 19 bases lying between them. The CDR3 is made up of 15 amino acids. The CDR3 protein is CASSKEGLRPNGYTF. The CDR3 coding sequence is TGTGCCAGCAGCAAGGAGGGACTCCGGCCTAATGGCTACACCTTC. Full variable domain (remainder filled in from reference TRBV5-6 and TRBJ1-2): DAGVTQSPTHLIKTRGQQVTLRCSPKSGHDTVSWYQQALGQGPQFIFQYYEEEERQRGNFPDRFSGHQFPNYSSELNVNALLLGDSALYLCASSKEGLRPNGYTFGSGTRLTVV.

This chain connects TRBV28 to TRBJ1-1, with D tentatively TRBD1 (5 bases). The V end lost 1 base, the J end lost 4 bases, and 13 bases lay between the germline ends. Germline V gene lookup returns CDR1 MDHEN and CDR2 SYDVKM. The CDR3 is 15 residues long. The CDR3 is CASSLYLGPGTEAFF. CDR3 sequence (DNA): TGTGCCAGCAGTTTATATTTGGGGCCGGGCACTGAAGCTTTCTTT.

The chain recombines TRBV7-9 with TRBJ1-3; 9 nucleotides align to TRBD1. Trimming at V came to 1 base and at J to 5 bases, leaving 12 bases not matched to a gene. Per germline, CDR1 SEHNR and CDR2 FQNEAQ (reference sequence). The CDR3 loop spans 18 amino acids. The chain's CDR3 is CASSLGVPGTGKRNTIYF. The CDR3 bases are TGTGCCAGCAGCTTAGGAGTACCCGGGACAGGGAAGAGAAACACCATATATTTT.

The chain joins TRBV4-1 to TRBJ2-1; 10 bases line up with TRBD1. Germline CDR1 is MGHRA and CDR2 is YSYEKL. Germline trimming cut 0 bases from V and 15 bases from J; bases unmatched to any gene: 8. This CDR3 has 14 residues. CDR3 bases: TGCGCCAGCAGCCAAGAGAACCGGGACAGGGGTCGGTTCTTC. Residues: CASSQENRDRGRFF.

V usage is TRBV30 and J usage is TRBJ1-4; D may be TRBD1 (6 bases). The CDR3 is made up of 14 amino acids. V gave up 3 bases and J gave up 8 bases, with 16 bases separating them. Germline assignment: CDR1 GTSNPN and CDR2 SVGIG (reference sequence). Written as DNA, the CDR3 is TGTGCCTGGAGGCGAGGGGGTGTGGGAGAAAAACTGTTTTTT. It is translated as CAWRRGGVGEKLFF.

The chain combines TRBV19 with TRBJ1-5; D call uncertain. The germline gives CDR1 LNHDA, CDR2 SQIVND (reference sequence). The V and J ends lost 10 bases and 1 base respectively, with 11 bases between them. The CDR3 contains 13 residues. The CDR3 reads CATIGRSNQPQHF. DNA of the CDR3: TGTGCCACCATTGGCAGAAGCAATCAGCCCCAGCATTTT.

The chain links TRBV9 to TRBJ2-5, with 9 bases lining up with TRBD1. CDR1 is SGDLS, CDR2 YYNGEE, per germline. This CDR3 contains 15 residues. V shed 3 bases and J 5 bases; nucleotides not matched to a gene: 8. In DNA form, the CDR3 reads TGTGCCAGCAGCGGGGCACAGGGGGCGGGCGAGACCCAGTACTTC. Protein sequence: CASSGAQGAGETQYF.

The rearrangement joins TRBV30 to TRBJ2-3; 8 nucleotides line up with TRBD2. Germline CDR1 is GTSNPN and CDR2 is SVGIG (reference sequence). V gave up 3 bases and J gave up 2 bases; unmatched junction bases: 4. The CDR3 runs 14 residues. Written as DNA, the CDR3 is TGTGCCTGGAGCTTAGCGGGGATCACAGATACGCAGTATTTT. This encodes CAWSLAGITDTQYF.

The chain employs TRBV7-9 and TRBJ1-2; tentatively, D is TRBD1 (6 bases). Trimming took 1 base from V and 5 from J, leaving 11 bases between them. The CDR3 totals 14 residues. Looked up from germline, CDR1 is SEHNR and CDR2 is FQNEAQ (reference sequence). The CDR3: CASSLGAQGYGYTF. CDR3 DNA sequence: TGTGCCAGCAGCTTAGGGGCACAGGGATATGGCTACACCTTC.

A few counts support this clone. The J gene is TRBJ2-1, the V gene TRBV4-2; TRBD2 aligns across 9 bases. The CDR3 length is 18 residues. Per germline, CDR1 LGHNA and CDR2 YNFKEQ. J was trimmed by 8 bases and V by 0 bases; bases with no gene match: 14. This CDR3 is CASSQDRRASGNVHEQFF. The CDR3 DNA follows: TGTGCCAGCAGCCAAGATAGGCGGGCTAGCGGGAACGTCCATGAGCAGTTCTTC.

The chain links TRBV28 to TRBJ2-7; 7 nucleotides line up with TRBD2. The J segment lost 4 bases and the V segment lost 5 bases, leaving 11 bases of the junction unmatched. This CDR3 comprises 15 residues. Germline CDR1 is MDHEN and CDR2 is SYDVKM. The CDR3 bases are TGTGCCAGCAGTACCCGGGGGAGGGCCTCGTACGAGCAGTACTTC. Translation: CASSTRGRASYEQYF. The entire variable domain, with the rest obtained from reference TRBV28 and TRBJ2-7, is as follows: DVKVTQSSRYLVKRTGEKVFLECVQDMDHENMFWYRQDPGLGLRLIYFSYDVKMKEKGDIPEGYSVSREKKERFSLILESASTNQTSMYLCASSTRGRASYEQYFGPGTRLTVT.

The chain is built from TRBV12-3 or TRBV12-4 and TRBJ1-2; D unclear. This CDR3 has 12 residues. Trimming shortened V by 2 bases and J by 8 bases, and 9 bases separated the two germline ends. The CDR3 sequence: CASSLSNRGYTF. The CDR3 DNA reads TGTGCCAGCAGTTTATCTAATCGGGGCTACACCTTC.

V is TRBV14 and J is TRBJ2-1; possibly TRBD1 for D (5 bases). The CDR3 spans 15 residues. V was cut by 1 base and J by 9 bases, with 16 bases left in between. The germline gives CDR1 SGHDN, CDR2 FVKESK. CDR3 region: CASSQASVLGAEQFF. CDR3 nucleotides: TGTGCCAGCAGCCAAGCCTCCGTATTAGGGGCTGAGCAGTTCTTC. Together with reference TRBV14 and TRBJ2-1, the CDR3 gives the full variable domain: EAGVTQFPSHSVIEKGQTVTLRCDPISGHDNLYWYRRVMGKEIKFLLHFVKESKQDESGMPNNRFLAERTGGTYSTLKVQPAELEDSGVYFCASSQASVLGAEQFFGPGTRLTVL.

CDR3: CASSGQGRYEQYF. The CDR3 bases are TGTGCCAGTAGCGGACAGGGCCGGTACGAGCAGTACTTC. This sequence joins TRBV19 and TRBJ2-7; 8 bases agree with TRBD1. The germline CDR1 and CDR2 sequences are LNHDA and SQIVND (reference sequence). Trimming at V came to 6 bases and at J to 4 bases, leaving 5 bases not matched to a gene. The CDR3 is 13 amino acids. The variable domain in full, with the rest retrieved from reference TRBV19 and TRBJ2-7, is DGGITQSPKYLFRKEGQNVTLSCEQNLNHDAMYWYRQDPGQGLRLIYYSQIVNDFQKGDIAEGYSVSREKKESFPLTVTSAQKNPTAFYLCASSGQGRYEQYFGPGTRLTVT.

This clone appeared a few times. The chain combines TRBV18 with TRBJ1-2, with TRBD1 identical over 7 bases. V trimming: 3 bases; J trimming: 6 bases; junction bases outside the gene matches: 1. Germline CDR1 KGHSH, CDR2 LQKENI. This CDR3 is 12 amino acids long. In DNA form, the CDR3 reads TGTGCCAGCTCACCCGGGACAGATGGCTACACCTTC. Its translation: CASSPGTDGYTF.

V is TRBV12-3 or TRBV12-4 and J is TRBJ2-7; D remains unclear. Trimming removed 6 bases from V and 5 bases from J, with 11 bases in between. The CDR3 extends over 12 amino acids. DNA for the CDR3: TGTGCCAGCAGGCCAGGCCACCACGAGCAGTACTTC. Amino acids: CASRPGHHEQYF.

This clone has just one count. The chain uses TRBV9 and TRBJ1-4; TRBD1 matches 7 bases. Germline V gene lookup returns CDR1 SGDLS and CDR2 YYNGEE. The CDR3 extends over 19 amino acids. Germline trimming cut 3 bases from V and 1 base from J; bases unmatched to any gene: 15. The CDR3 reads CASSATDLRGLGTNEKLFF. Here the CDR3 DNA reads TGTGCCAGCAGCGCCACCGATCTGAGGGGGCTCGGAACTAATGAAAAACTGTTTTTT. Using reference TRBV9 and TRBJ1-4 for the parts outside the CDR3, the full variable domain is DSGVTQTPKHLITATGQRVTLRCSPRSGDLSVYWYQQSLDQGLQFLIQYYNGEERAKGNILERFSAQQFPDLHSELNLSSLELGDSALYFCASSATDLRGLGTNEKLFFGSGTQLSVL.

The chain recombines TRBV29-1 with TRBJ1-2; D remains ambiguous. V was cut by 3 bases and J by 4 bases, with 9 bases left in between. The germline CDR1 and CDR2 sequences are SQVTM and ANQGSEA. This CDR3 has 12 residues. The CDR3 here is CSVDLRSYGYTF. CDR3 nucleotides: TGCAGCGTTGATTTACGGTCCTATGGCTACACCTTC.

V and J are TRBV7-2 and TRBJ1-5, with 7 bases lining up with TRBD1. The CDR3 runs to 15 residues. Germline loops: CDR1 SGHTA, CDR2 FQGNSA. V dropped 5 bases and J dropped 0; count of bases not matched to a gene: 4. The CDR3 DNA follows: TGTGCCAGCAGCAGTCGACAGGGTAGCAATCAGCCCCAGCATTTT. Translation: CASSSRQGSNQPQHF.

The J gene is TRBJ1-3, the V gene TRBV9; TRBD1 matches at 9 bases. J gave up 2 bases and V 5 bases, and 5 bases lay outside the gene matches. This CDR3 comprises 15 residues. Germline values: CDR1 SGDLS, CDR2 YYNGEE. CDR3 amino acids: CASRRGQGTGNTIYF. The CDR3 DNA sequence: TGTGCCAGCAGGAGGGGACAGGGAACTGGAAACACCATATATTTT. The full variable domain, in which reference TRBV9 and TRBJ1-3 provide the parts outside the CDR3, is DSGVTQTPKHLITATGQRVTLRCSPRSGDLSVYWYQQSLDQGLQFLIQYYNGEERAKGNILERFSAQQFPDLHSELNLSSLELGDSALYFCASRRGQGTGNTIYFGEGSWLTVV.

The chain has TRBV24-1 and TRBJ1-2; 8 positions agree with TRBD1. Trimming cost V 4 bases and J 4 bases; bases outside gene matches: 10. Germline assignment: CDR1 KGHDR and CDR2 SFDVKD. The CDR3 is made up of 16 amino acids. The CDR3 spells CATSEYGQGIGYGYTF. In nucleotides, the CDR3 is TGTGCCACCAGTGAATACGGACAGGGAATTGGCTATGGCTACACCTTC.

The sample holds one count of this clone. This rearrangement joins TRBV9 to TRBJ1-2; D uncertain. This CDR3 is built from 16 residues. The ends were cut back, 3 bases at V and 1 base at J, with 16 bases in the middle. From germline, CDR1 is SGDLS and CDR2 YYNGEE. In nucleotides, the CDR3 is TGTGCCAGCAGCGCATCCCGGGAGATTGGTAACTATGGCTACACCTTC. Translation: CASSASREIGNYGYTF.

V gene TRBV3-1 (or the pseudogene TRBV3-2) combines with J gene TRBJ2-2; TRBD1 agrees at 8 bases. The CDR3 is 16 residues long. V trimming: 8 bases; J trimming: 3 bases; junction bases outside the gene matches: 11. Germline V gene lookup returns CDR1 LGHDT and CDR2 YNNKEL (reference sequence). In DNA form, the CDR3 reads TGTGCCAGCCCTGGGGGACAGGTGAAGGACACCGGGGAGCTGTTTTTT. This gives the protein CASPGGQVKDTGELFF.